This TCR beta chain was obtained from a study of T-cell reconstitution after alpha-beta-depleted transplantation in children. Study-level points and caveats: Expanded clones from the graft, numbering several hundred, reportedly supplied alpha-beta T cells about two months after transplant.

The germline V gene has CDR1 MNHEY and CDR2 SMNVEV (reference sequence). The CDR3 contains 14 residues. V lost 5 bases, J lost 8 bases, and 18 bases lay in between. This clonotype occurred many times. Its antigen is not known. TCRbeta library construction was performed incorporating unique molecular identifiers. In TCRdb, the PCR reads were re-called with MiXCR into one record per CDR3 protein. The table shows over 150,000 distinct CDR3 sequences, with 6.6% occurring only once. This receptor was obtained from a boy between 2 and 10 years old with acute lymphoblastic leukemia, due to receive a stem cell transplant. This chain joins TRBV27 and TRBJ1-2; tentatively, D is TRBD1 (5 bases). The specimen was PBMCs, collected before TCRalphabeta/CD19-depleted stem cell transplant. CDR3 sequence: CASSESGTIFGYTF. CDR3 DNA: TGTGCCAGCAGTGAGTCCGGGACTATCTTCGGCTACACCTTC.